This record concerns one T cell receptor beta chain sequence. Its antigen is undetermined. From the multiplex PCR reads, TCRdb called clonotypes with MiXCR, one entry per CDR3 protein. The table lists around 230,000 distinct CDR3 sequences, around 34% of them singletons. The germline gives CDR1 SNHLY, CDR2 FYNNEI. The V end was cut by 1 base, the J end by 6 bases, with 14 bases between. The CDR3 is made up of 15 amino acids. Breast cancer patients provided tissue from their axillary draining lymph nodes. The data are from a study of breast tumors, draining lymph nodes, adjacent tissues. The study's findings and limits: Tumor T cell lymph node origin was a supported hypothesis, not proven. Tumor TCR diversity was below lymph nodes but above nontumor tissue.

The source is a female donor with breast cancer. Some clones in this sample may be carry-over from other donors' samples. Sequencing input: axillary lymph node tissue. J is TRBJ2-3 and V is TRBV2, with D possibly matching TRBD1 (5 bases). CDR3 nucleotide sequence: TGTGCCAGCAGTGAAGAGGGGTTAGGTTACGATACGCAGTATTTT. Translation gives CASSEEGLGYDTQYF.